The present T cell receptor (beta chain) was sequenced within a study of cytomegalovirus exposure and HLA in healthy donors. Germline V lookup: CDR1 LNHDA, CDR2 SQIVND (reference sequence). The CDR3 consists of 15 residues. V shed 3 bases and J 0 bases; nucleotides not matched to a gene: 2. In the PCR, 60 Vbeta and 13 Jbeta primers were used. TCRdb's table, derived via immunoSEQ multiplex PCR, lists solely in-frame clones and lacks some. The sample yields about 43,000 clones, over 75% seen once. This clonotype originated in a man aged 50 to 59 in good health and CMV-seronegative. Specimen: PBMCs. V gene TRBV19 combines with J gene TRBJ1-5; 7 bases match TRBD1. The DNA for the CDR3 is TGTGCCAGTAGTATGGGACAGTATAGCAATCAGCCCCAGCATTTT. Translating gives CASSMGQYSNQPQHF.